The clone carrying this T cell receptor (beta chain) was observed many times. The data were obtained in a study of low-dose radiotherapy and immunotherapy resistance in tumors. Study information: Each fraction given to Cohort 2 every two weeks delivered 1 Gy, and the total reached 13 Gy over 26 weeks.

Primers used for first-strand cDNA, a TRAV- and TRBV-specific set, covered both alpha and beta chains. PCR amplification of the TCRs was performed with Phusion for approximately 20 PCR cycles, and it relied on a constant-region primer together with a V-primer adapter. TCRdb itself ran the reads through MiXCR, one entry per CDR3 protein. The repertoire holds tens of thousands of distinct CDR3 sequences, with 15% to 20% as singletons. The time point here: after trial treatment. Documented treatment: LDRT plus nivolumab, ipilimumab, low-dose cyclophosphamide and aspirin (RACIN trial). The source of this sequence is a male donor with prostate cancer. Sample: PBMCs, taken after low-dose radiotherapy plus immunotherapy.

Here the CDR3 DNA reads TGTGCCAGCAACCCCGGACAGGGATCTGGCTACACCTTC. Amino acid sequence: CASNPGQGSGYTF. The J gene is TRBJ1-2, the V gene TRBV28; the match to TRBD1 covers 8 bases. The V gene's germline CDR1 is MDHEN and CDR2 SYDVKM. J was trimmed by 7 bases and V by 7 bases; bases with no gene match: 8. This CDR3 comprises 13 residues.